The 2 T cell receptor beta chains below come from one sample, sequenced in a study of T-cell memory formation after mild COVID-19 listed by TCRdb under 2021. To prepare the library, 5' RACE was applied. The sequencer was an Illumina NovaSeq 6000. In TCRdb, the public reads were trimmed at Q25 with fastp and aligned with MiXCR, with productive beta chains retained. One record per CDR3 amino acid sequence lists the most common genes and DNA. The sample table contains 350,000 to 500,000 distinct CDR3 sequences; only one count was recorded for 20% of them. The ten largest clones represent 8.4% of the sample. Sequencing was carried out using PBMCs or a T cell subset sorted from them (not recorded which). The receptors here all came from an adult woman who had mild COVID-19 (a few samples of this study predate the infection). The sample titles of this study are shuffled in the database, so cell type and time point are left out; the donor was told from shared clones.

The rearrangement joins TRBV18 to TRBJ2-1; TRBD2 aligns across 13 bases. This CDR3 is 17 amino acids long. CDR1 and CDR2 from the germline V gene are KGHSH and LQKENI. V was clipped by 3 bases and J by 1 base; unmatched bases: 3. DNA for the CDR3: TGTGCCAGCTCACCCTCACTAGCGGGAGGGTCCTACAATGAGCAGTTCTTC. Protein: CASSPSLAGGSYNEQFF.

The rearrangement uses TRBV30 and TRBJ1-1; D gene unclear. The CDR3 runs to 13 residues. V gave up 1 base and J gave up 6 bases, with 12 bases separating them. Germline V gives CDR1 GTSNPN, CDR2 SVGIG (reference sequence). Here the CDR3 DNA reads TGTGCCTGGAGTGAAGACGCCGGCTCTGAAGCTTTCTTT. As protein: CAWSEDAGSEAFF.